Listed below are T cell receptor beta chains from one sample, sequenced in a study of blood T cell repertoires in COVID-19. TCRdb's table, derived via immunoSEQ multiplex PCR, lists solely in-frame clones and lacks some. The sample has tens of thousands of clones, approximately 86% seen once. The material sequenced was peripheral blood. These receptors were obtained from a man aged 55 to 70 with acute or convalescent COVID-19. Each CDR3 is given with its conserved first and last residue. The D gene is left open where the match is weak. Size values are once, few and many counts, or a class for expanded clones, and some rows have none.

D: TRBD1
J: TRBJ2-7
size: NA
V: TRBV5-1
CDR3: CASSLEGQAAYEQYF
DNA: TGCGCCAGCAGCCTGGAAGGACAGGCCGCCTACGAGCAGTACTTC

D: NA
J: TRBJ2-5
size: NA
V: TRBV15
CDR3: CAASARDFQETQYF
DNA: TGTGCCGCCAGCGCCCGGGATTTCCAAGAGACCCAGTACTTC

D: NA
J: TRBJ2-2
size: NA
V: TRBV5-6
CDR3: CASSLLESSTGELFF
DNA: TGTGCCAGCAGCTTGCTGGAGTCGAGCACCGGGGAGCTGTTTTTT

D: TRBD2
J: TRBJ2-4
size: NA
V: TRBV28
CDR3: CASSNLSGRNIQYF
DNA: TGTGCCAGCAGTAACCTAAGCGGGAGGAACATTCAGTACTTC

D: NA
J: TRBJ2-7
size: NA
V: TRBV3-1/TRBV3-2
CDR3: CASSQEFREQYF
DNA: TGTGCCAGCAGCCAAGAATTTCGCGAGCAGTACTTC

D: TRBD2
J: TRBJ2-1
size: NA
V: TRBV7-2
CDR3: CASSLRSPFSGGIYNEQFF
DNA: TGTGCCAGCAGCTTAAGAAGCCCCTTTAGCGGGGGGATCTACAATGAGCAGTTCTTC

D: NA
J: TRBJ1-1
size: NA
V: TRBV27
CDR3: CASSPRELNTEAFF
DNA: TGTGCCAGCAGTCCACGGGAGCTTAACACTGAAGCTTTCTTT

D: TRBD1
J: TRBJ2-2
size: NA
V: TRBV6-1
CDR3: CASSEASGTANTGELFF
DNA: TGTGCCAGCAGTGAAGCTAGTGGGACAGCGAACACCGGGGAGCTGTTTTTT

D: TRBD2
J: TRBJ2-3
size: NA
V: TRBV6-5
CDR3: CATVAGEFTDTQYF
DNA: TGTGCCACTGTAGCGGGAGAGTTCACAGATACGCAGTATTTT

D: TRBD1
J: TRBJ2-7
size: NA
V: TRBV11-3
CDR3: CASRSDRGQEQYF
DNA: TGTGCCAGCAGGTCCGACAGGGGGCAAGAGCAGTACTTC

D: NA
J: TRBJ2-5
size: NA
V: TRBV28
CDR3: CASERTGTRETQYF
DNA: TGTGCCAGCGAAAGGACGGGTACTAGAGAGACCCAGTACTTC

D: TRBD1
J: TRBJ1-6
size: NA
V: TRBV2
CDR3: CASRDRKGDNSPLHF
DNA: TGTGCCAGCAGGGACAGGAAGGGAGATAATTCACCCCTCCACTTT

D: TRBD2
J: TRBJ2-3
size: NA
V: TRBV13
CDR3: CASRLAGESTDTQYF
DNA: TGTGCCAGCAGGCTAGCGGGGGAGAGCACAGATACGCAGTATTTT

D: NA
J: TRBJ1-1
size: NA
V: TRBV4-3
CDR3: CASSQGVNTEAFF
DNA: TGCGCCAGCAGCCAAGGCGTGAACACTGAAGCTTTCTTT

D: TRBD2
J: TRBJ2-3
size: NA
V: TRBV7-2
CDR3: CASSLKRLAGRDTQYF
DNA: TGTGCCAGCAGCTTAAAGCGACTAGCGGGAAGAGATACGCAGTATTTT

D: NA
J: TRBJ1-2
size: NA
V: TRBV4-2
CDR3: CASSQDLRVVYGYTF
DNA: TGTGCCAGCAGCCAAGATCTGAGGGTGGTCTATGGCTACACCTTC

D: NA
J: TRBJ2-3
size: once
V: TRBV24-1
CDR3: CATSGDSTDTQYF
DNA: TGTGCCACCAGTGGAGACAGTACAGATACGCAGTATTTT

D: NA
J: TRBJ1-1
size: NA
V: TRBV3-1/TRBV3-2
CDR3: CASSQYRNLNTEAFF
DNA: TGTGCCAGCAGCCAATACAGAAACTTGAACACTGAAGCTTTCTTT

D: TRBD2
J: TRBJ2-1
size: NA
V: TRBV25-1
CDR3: CASSDLAGAINSYNEQFF
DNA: TGTGCCAGCAGCGACCTAGCGGGGGCCATAAACTCCTACAATGAGCAGTTCTTC

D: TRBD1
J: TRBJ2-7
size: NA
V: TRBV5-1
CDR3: CASRGQVTYEQYF
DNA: TGCGCCAGCAGGGGACAGGTGACCTACGAGCAGTACTTC

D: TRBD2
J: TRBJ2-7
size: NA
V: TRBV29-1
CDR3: CSVSGGLAYEQYF
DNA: TGCAGCGTCTCGGGGGGGCTGGCCTACGAGCAGTACTTC

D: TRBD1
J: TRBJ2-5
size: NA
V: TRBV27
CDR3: CASSLGTGVQETQYF
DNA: TGTGCCAGCAGTTTGGGGACAGGAGTTCAAGAGACCCAGTACTTC

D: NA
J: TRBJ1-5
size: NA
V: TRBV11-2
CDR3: CASSQGGQPQHF
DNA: TGTGCCAGCAGCCAAGGGGGTCAGCCCCAGCATTTT

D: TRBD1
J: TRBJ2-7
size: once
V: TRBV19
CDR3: CASSQDRGHLFYEQYF
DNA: TGTGCCAGTAGTCAGGACAGGGGACACCTTTTTTACGAGCAGTACTTC

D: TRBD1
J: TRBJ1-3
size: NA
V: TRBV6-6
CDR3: CASSRPTTGGAGNTIYF
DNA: TGTGCCAGCAGTCGACCTACGACAGGGGGGGCGGGAAACACCATATATTTT

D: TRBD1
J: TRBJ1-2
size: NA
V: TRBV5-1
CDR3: CASSLEGQRYGYTF
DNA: TGCGCCAGCAGCTTGGAGGGACAGCGCTATGGCTACACCTTC

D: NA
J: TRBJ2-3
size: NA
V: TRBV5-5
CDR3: CASSAGTGWDHTDTQYF
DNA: TGTGCCAGCAGCGCCGGTACAGGGTGGGACCACACAGATACGCAGTATTTT

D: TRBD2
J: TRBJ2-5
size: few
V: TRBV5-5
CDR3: CASSPGLAGSQETQYF
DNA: TGTGCCAGCAGCCCCGGACTAGCGGGGAGCCAAGAGACCCAGTACTTC

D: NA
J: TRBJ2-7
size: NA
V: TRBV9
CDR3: CASSVERIPYEQYF
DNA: TGTGCCAGCAGCGTAGAGAGGATCCCCTACGAGCAGTACTTC

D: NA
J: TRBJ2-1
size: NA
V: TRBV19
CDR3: CASTGDSSYNEQFF
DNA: TGTGCCAGTACAGGGGATAGCTCCTACAATGAGCAGTTCTTC

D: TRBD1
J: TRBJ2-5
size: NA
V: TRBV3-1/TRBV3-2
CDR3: CASSQNRGQETQYF
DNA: TGTGCCAGCAGCCAGAACAGGGGGCAAGAGACCCAGTACTTC

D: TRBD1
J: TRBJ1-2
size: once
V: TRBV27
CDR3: CASGDRVRYGYTF
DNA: TGTGCCAGCGGGGACAGGGTTCGTTATGGCTACACCTTC

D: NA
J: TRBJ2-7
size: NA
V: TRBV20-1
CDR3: CSARYSYEQYF
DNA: TGCAGTGCTAGATACTCCTACGAGCAGTACTTC

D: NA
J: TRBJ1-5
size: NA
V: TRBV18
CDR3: CASSPERVNQPQHF
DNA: TGTGCCAGCTCACCAGAGAGGGTGAATCAGCCCCAGCATTTT

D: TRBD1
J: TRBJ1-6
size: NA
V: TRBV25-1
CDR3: CASSESRTGRNSPLHF
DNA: TGTGCCAGCAGTGAATCAAGGACAGGGAGGAATTCACCCCTCCACTTT

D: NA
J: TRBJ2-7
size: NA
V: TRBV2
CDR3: CASSPKVSLPGQYF
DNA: TGTGCCAGCAGCCCTAAGGTCTCACTCCCAGGGCAGTACTTC

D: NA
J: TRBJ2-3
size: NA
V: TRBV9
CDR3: CASSVGWEHPLTQYF
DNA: TGTGCCAGCAGCGTAGGTTGGGAGCATCCACTTACGCAGTATTTT

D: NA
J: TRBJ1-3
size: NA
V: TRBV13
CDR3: CASSLLGHPGNTIYF
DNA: TGTGCCAGCAGCTTACTTGGACACCCTGGAAACACCATATATTTT

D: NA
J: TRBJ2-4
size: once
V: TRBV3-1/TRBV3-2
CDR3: CASSPVVAKNIQYF
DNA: TGTGCCAGCAGCCCAGTCGTAGCCAAAAACATTCAGTACTTC

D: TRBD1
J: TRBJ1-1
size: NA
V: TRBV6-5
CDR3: CASRTPDRAEAFF
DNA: TGTGCCAGCAGAACCCCGGACAGGGCTGAAGCTTTCTTT

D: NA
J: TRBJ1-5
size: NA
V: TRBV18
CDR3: CASSPDGVSNQPQHF
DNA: TGTGCCAGCTCACCGGACGGGGTGAGCAATCAGCCCCAGCATTTT

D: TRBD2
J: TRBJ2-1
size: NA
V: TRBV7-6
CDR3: CASSLRVLRTSGPSSYNEQFF
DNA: TGTGCCAGCAGCTTAAGGGTCTTAAGGACTAGCGGCCCGAGCTCCTACAATGAGCAGTTCTTC

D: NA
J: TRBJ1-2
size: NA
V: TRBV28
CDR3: CASTRSYGYTF
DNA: TGTGCCAGCACTAGGTCCTATGGCTACACCTTC

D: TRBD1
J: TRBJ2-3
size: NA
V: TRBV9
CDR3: CASSVTPGTGGTDTQYF
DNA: TGTGCCAGCAGCGTTACTCCGGGGACAGGGGGCACAGATACGCAGTATTTT

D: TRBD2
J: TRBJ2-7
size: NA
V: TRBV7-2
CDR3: CASSLALAGGGVTYEQYF
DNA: TGTGCCAGCAGCTTAGCGCTAGCGGGAGGGGGAGTCACCTACGAGCAGTACTTC

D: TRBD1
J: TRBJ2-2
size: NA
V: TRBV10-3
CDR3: CAIRGTARSGELFF
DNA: TGTGCCATCAGAGGGACAGCTCGTTCCGGGGAGCTGTTTTTT

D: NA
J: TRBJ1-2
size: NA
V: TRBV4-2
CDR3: CASSPELGGYGYTF
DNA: TGTGCCAGCAGCCCCGAATTGGGGGGCTATGGCTACACCTTC

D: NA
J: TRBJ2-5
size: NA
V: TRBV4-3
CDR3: CASSQDFRGQETQYF
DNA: TGCGCCAGCAGCCAAGATTTCCGAGGGCAAGAGACCCAGTACTTC

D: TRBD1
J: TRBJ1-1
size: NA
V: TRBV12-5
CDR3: CASGLQGRGTEAFF
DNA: TGTGCTAGTGGTTTGCAGGGCAGGGGGACTGAAGCTTTCTTT

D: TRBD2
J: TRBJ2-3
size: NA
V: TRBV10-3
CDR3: CAIRSERGALTDTQYF
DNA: TGTGCCATCAGATCGGAGCGGGGGGCACTCACAGATACGCAGTATTTT

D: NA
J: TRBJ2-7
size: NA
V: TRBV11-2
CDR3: CASSPGSSYEQYF
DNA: TGTGCCAGCAGCCCCGGGAGCTCCTACGAGCAGTACTTC

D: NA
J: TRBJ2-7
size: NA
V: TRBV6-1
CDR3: CASSEGAGNFYEQYF
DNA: TGTGCCAGCAGTGAAGGGGCAGGGAATTTCTACGAGCAGTACTTC

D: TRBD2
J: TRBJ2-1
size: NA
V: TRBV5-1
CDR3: CASSPRLGGRAKEQFF
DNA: TGCGCCAGCAGCCCACGCCTCGGCGGGAGGGCCAAGGAGCAGTTCTTC

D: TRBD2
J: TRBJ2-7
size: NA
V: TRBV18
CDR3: CASSPAGGRDNEQYF
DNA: TGTGCCAGCTCACCAGCGGGCGGGAGGGATAACGAGCAGTACTTC

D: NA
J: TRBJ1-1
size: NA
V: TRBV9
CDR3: CASSAGVNTEAFF
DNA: TGTGCCAGCAGCGCGGGGGTGAACACTGAAGCTTTCTTT

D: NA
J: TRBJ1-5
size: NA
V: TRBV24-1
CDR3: CATSGDSGNQPQHF
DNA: TGTGCCACCAGTGGTGACAGTGGCAATCAGCCCCAGCATTTT

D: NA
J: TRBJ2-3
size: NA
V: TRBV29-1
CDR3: CSVAGQNTDTQYF
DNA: TGCAGCGTCGCGGGACAGAACACAGATACGCAGTATTTT

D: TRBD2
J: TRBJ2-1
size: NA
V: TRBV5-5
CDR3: CASSPLPGLVMDEQFF
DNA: TGTGCCAGCAGCCCTCTCCCTGGACTAGTAATGGATGAGCAGTTCTTC

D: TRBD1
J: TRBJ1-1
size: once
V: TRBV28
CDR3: CASSFGQGNLNTEAFF
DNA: TGTGCCAGCAGTTTCGGACAGGGGAATCTGAACACTGAAGCTTTCTTT